Following are 10 T cell receptor beta chains from one sample sequenced in a study of T cell responses to AZD1222 COVID-19 vaccine. This table comes from immunoSEQ multiplex PCR, and its TCRdb copy is limited to in-frame clones, with some not included. The sample lists around 180,000 clones, roughly 93% occurring once. Here the sequenced sample was peripheral blood, taken on day 0 of AZD1222 vaccination. The source is an adult in good health.

The gene calls are TRBV27 and TRBJ1-1; D gene unclear. Germline lookup yields CDR1 MNHEY and CDR2 SMNVEV (reference sequence). This CDR3 has 14 amino acids. Trimming pared 6 bases from V and 4 bases from J, leaving 15 bases between. The CDR3 region is CASSQTLAGTEAFF. Here the CDR3 DNA reads TGTGCCAGCAGCCAGACCTTAGCGGGCACTGAAGCTTTCTTT.

This chain links TRBV5-4 with TRBJ2-1, with no clear D. Trimming took 4 bases from V and 9 from J, leaving 11 bases between them. The CDR3 extends over 12 amino acids. CDR1 SGHNT and CDR2 YYREEE come from the germline V gene (reference sequence). CDR3 sequence reads: CASSPGLFEQFF. The CDR3 nucleotides read TGTGCCAGCAGCCCAGGATTGTTTGAGCAGTTCTTC.

The gene calls are TRBV28 and TRBJ2-7; tentatively, D is TRBD1 or TRBD2 (5 bases each). Trimming took 4 bases from V and 6 from J, leaving 22 bases between them. CDR3 length: 16 amino acids. Per the germline V gene, CDR1 is MDHEN and CDR2 is SYDVKM. CDR3 sequence: CASSSPGTGLKAEQYF. DNA of the CDR3: TGTGCCAGCAGTTCCCCCGGGACCGGGTTAAAGGCCGAGCAGTACTTC.

The chain is built from TRBV19 and TRBJ1-5, with TRBD1 matching over 7 bases. With 5 bases clipped from V and 6 bases from J, the junction kept 10 bases outside the gene matches. Per the germline V gene, CDR1 is LNHDA and CDR2 is SQIVND (reference sequence). The CDR3 contains 15 residues. CDR3 in DNA: TGTGCCAGTAGTCCGAACACAGGGGATGGTCAGCCCCAGCATTTT. It codes for CASSPNTGDGQPQHF.

The V gene is TRBV7-9, the J gene TRBJ2-2; unclear D gene. Trimming pared 3 bases from V and 7 bases from J, leaving 6 bases between. The germline CDR1 and CDR2 sequences are SEHNR and FQNEAQ (reference sequence). The CDR3 sequence is 12 residues long. CDR3 protein: CASSLGIGELFF. DNA for the CDR3: TGTGCCAGCAGCTTGGGTATCGGGGAGCTGTTTTTT.

CDR3 bases: TGTGCCAGCAGCGACTCAACCCAGTACTTC. It translates to CASSDSTQYF. The chain has TRBV9 and TRBJ2-5; D gene uncertain. The germline CDR1 and CDR2 sequences are SGDLS and YYNGEE. This CDR3 is built from 10 residues. The V end lost 3 bases, the J end lost 8 bases, and 5 bases lay between the germline ends. Full variable domain (missing parts from reference TRBV9 and TRBJ2-5): DSGVTQTPKHLITATGQRVTLRCSPRSGDLSVYWYQQSLDQGLQFLIQYYNGEERAKGNILERFSAQQFPDLHSELNLSSLELGDSALYFCASSDSTQYFGPGTRLLVL.

The rearrangement links TRBV13 to TRBJ2-1; 7 bases agree with TRBD2. CDR3 length equals 15 residues. CDR1 and CDR2 from the germline V gene are PRHDT and FYEKMQ (reference sequence). After removal of 0 bases from V and 2 bases from J, the junction contained 1 base not matched to a gene. The CDR3 region is CASSLGREAYNEQFF. The CDR3 region has the DNA TGTGCCAGCAGCTTAGGACGGGAGGCCTACAATGAGCAGTTCTTC.

The chain is built from TRBV11-2 and TRBJ2-7, with TRBD2 identical over 9 bases. The germline V gene has CDR1 SGHAT and CDR2 FQNNGV. Trimming cost V 10 bases and J 1 base; bases outside gene matches: 5. This CDR3 region has 13 residues. CDR3 residues: CATTSGYSYEQYF. The CDR3 nucleotides are TGTGCCACCACTAGCGGGTATTCCTACGAGCAGTACTTC.

This rearrangement joins TRBV19 to TRBJ2-7; 9 bases match TRBD2. Germline V lookup: CDR1 LNHDA, CDR2 SQIVND (reference sequence). The CDR3 is 14 residues long. The trim removed 5 bases at V and 4 bases at J, leaving 6 bases unmatched. CDR3 in DNA: TGTGCCAGTAGTCTTACTAGCGGGCCTTACGAGCAGTACTTC. It translates to CASSLTSGPYEQYF.

This clone was found once. V gene TRBV2 combines with J gene TRBJ2-1; perhaps TRBD2 as D (5 bases). CDR1 SNHLY and CDR2 FYNNEI come from the germline V gene. This CDR3 region has 15 residues. V lost 9 bases, J lost 0 bases, and 15 bases lay in between. The CDR3 DNA follows: TGTGCCAGTTTAGCGCCAACCAGCTCCTACAATGAGCAGTTCTTC. It codes for CASLAPTSSYNEQFF.